This T cell receptor beta chain comes out of a study of vaccination and CD4 T cells after COVID-19. Overall study context: Every participant was given two doses of BNT162b2 or mRNA-1273 vaccine. The study collected post-vaccine samples a median around 76 days after dose two, with a range of 14 to 241.

This clonotype was counted between two and nine times. The antigen remains undetermined. This CDR3 has 16 residues. After removal of 6 bases from V and 4 bases from J, the junction contained 10 bases not matched to a gene. The germline V gene has CDR1 SEHNR and CDR2 FQNEAQ (reference sequence). Treatment in this sample: roughly 11-day PBMC culture with coronavirus spike peptide pools or control peptides (ViraFEST assay). CD4+ T cells that had been cultured provided DNA sequenced with the Oncomine TCR Beta short-read assay. TCRdb used MiXCR to reprocess the PCR reads, holding one entry per CDR3 protein. The sample includes around 20,000 distinct CDR3 sequences, around 66% of them seen just once.

This rearrangement joins TRBV7-9 to TRBJ2-2; TRBD2 aligns across 8 bases. This TCR was sampled from a human donor who had recovered from COVID-19. Sequencing was done on a sample of CD4+ T cells from blood, cultured in vitro. The chain's CDR3 is CASRAAGDVGTGELFF. The DNA of the CDR3 is TGTGCCAGCAGGGCAGCGGGAGATGTTGGCACCGGGGAGCTGTTTTTT.